What follows is one TCR beta chain and its context. What it binds is not known. This specimen belongs to a study of shared clonotypes between healthy human individuals. General study results and limits: What naive subsets generally showed was a larger estimated richness than memory subsets showed. Sampling covered blood only; tissue repertoires likely differ.

Method: immunoSEQ multiplex PCR; TCRdb's copy keeps in-frame clones and lacks some. The sample holds some 900,000 clones, roughly 72% seen once. The J segment lost 8 bases and the V segment lost 1 base, leaving 6 bases of the junction unmatched. The CDR3 has 14 amino acids. In germline, CDR1 is KGHSH, CDR2 LQKENI. The chain couples TRBV18 to TRBJ1-2; TRBD1 matches at 8 bases. Sequenced: memory CD4+ T cells sorted from blood. Subset denoted: CD45RA-negative fraction. This receptor was taken from a man younger than 30 in good health. Written as DNA, the CDR3 is TGTGCCAGCTCACCACTGACAGGGGAAGGGGGCTACACCTTC. It translates to CASSPLTGEGGYTF.